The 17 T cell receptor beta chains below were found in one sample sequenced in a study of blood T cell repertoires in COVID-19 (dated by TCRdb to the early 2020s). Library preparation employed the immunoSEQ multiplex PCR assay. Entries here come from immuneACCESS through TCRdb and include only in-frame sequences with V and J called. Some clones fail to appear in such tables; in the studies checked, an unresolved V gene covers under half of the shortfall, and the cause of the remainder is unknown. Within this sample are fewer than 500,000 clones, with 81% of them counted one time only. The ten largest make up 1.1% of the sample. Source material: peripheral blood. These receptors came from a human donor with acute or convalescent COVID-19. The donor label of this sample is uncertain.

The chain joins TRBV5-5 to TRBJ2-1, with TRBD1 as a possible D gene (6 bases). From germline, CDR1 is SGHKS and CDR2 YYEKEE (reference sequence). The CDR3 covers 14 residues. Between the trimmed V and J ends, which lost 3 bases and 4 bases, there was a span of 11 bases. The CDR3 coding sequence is TGTGCCAGCAGCTCCCATGGACAGTACAATGAGCAGTTCTTC. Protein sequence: CASSSHGQYNEQFF. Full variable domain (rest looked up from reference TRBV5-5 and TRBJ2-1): DAGVTQSPTHLIKTRGQQVTLRCSPISGHKSVSWYQQVLGQGPQFIFQYYEKEERGRGNFPDRFSARQFPNYSSELNVNALLLGDSALYLCASSSHGQYNEQFFGPGTRLTVL.

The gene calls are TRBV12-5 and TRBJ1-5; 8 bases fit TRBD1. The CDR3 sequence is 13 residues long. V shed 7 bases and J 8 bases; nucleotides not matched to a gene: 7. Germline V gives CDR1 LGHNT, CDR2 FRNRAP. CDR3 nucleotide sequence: TGTGCTAGTGCCATGAACAGGGGGGAGCCCCAGCATTTT. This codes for CASAMNRGEPQHF.

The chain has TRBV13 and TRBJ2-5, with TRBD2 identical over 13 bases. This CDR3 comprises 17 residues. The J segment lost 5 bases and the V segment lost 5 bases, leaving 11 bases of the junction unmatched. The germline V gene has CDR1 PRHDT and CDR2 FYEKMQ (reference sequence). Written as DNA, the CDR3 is TGTGCCAGCAGCCGACTAGCGGGAGGACCGCAGAAGGAGACCCAGTACTTC. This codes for CASSRLAGGPQKETQYF.

DNA of the CDR3: TGCGCCAGCAGCGAAAGGGGGACTAGCGGGAACAATGAGCAGTTCTTC. Translation: CASSERGTSGNNEQFF. The V and J genes are TRBV4-1 and TRBJ2-1; 13 bases match TRBD2. The germline CDR1 and CDR2 sequences are MGHRA and YSYEKL. The ends lost 5 bases at V and 5 bases at J; junction bases unmatched: 6. This CDR3 spans 16 amino acids.

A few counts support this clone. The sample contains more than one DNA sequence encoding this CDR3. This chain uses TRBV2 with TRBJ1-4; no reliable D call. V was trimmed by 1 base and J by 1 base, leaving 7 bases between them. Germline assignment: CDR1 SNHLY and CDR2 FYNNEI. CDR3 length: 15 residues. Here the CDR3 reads CASSEESGTNEKLFF. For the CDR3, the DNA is TGTGCCAGCAGTGAAGAGAGTGGAACTAATGAAAAACTGTTTTTT.

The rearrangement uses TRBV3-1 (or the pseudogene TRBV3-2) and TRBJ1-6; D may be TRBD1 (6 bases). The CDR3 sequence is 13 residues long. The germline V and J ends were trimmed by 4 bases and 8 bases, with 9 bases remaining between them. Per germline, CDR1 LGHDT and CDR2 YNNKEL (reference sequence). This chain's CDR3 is CASSPWTDSPLHF. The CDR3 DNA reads TGTGCCAGCAGCCCATGGACAGATTCACCCCTCCACTTT.

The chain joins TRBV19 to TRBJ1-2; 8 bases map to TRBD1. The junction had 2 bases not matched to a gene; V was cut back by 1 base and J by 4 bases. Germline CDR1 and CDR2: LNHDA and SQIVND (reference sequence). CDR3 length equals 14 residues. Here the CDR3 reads CASSIGDRLYGYTF. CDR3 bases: TGTGCCAGTAGTATAGGGGACAGGCTCTATGGCTACACCTTC.

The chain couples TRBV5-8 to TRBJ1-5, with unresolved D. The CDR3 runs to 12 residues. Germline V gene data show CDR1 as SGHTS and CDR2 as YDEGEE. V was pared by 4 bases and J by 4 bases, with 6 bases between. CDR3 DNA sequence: TGTGCCAGCAGCCGGTCGAATCAGCCCCAGCATTTT. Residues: CASSRSNQPQHF.

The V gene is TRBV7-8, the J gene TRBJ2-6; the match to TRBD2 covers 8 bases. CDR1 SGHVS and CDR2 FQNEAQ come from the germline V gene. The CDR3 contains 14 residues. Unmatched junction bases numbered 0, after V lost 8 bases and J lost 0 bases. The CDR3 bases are TGTGCCAGCCGGGAGGGCTCTGGGGCCAACGTCCTGACTTTC. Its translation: CASREGSGANVLTF.

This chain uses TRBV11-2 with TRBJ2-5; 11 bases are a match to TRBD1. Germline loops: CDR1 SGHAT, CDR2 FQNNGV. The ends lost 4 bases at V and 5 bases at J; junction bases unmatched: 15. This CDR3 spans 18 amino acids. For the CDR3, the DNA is TGTGCCAGCAGCTCCGGACAGGGGGCCGGTTTGCGCGGGGAGACCCAGTACTTC. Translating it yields CASSSGQGAGLRGETQYF.

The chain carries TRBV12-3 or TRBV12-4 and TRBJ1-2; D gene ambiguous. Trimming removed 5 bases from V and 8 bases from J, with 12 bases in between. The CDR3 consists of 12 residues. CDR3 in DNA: TGTGCCAGCAGTCAGAATGCACCGGGCTACACCTTC. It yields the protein CASSQNAPGYTF.

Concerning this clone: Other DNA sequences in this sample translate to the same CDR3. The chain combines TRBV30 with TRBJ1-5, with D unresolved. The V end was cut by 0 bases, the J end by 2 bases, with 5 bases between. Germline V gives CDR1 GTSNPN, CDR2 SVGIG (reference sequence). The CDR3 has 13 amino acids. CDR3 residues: CAWSVSGNQPQHF. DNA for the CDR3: TGTGCCTGGAGTGTATCGGGCAATCAGCCCCAGCATTTT.

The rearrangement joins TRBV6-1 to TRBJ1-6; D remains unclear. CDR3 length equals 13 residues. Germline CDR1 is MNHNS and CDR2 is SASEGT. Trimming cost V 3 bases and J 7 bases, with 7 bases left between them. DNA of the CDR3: TGTGCCAGCAGTGAGGCTTTCAATTCACCCCTCCACTTT. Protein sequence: CASSEAFNSPLHF.

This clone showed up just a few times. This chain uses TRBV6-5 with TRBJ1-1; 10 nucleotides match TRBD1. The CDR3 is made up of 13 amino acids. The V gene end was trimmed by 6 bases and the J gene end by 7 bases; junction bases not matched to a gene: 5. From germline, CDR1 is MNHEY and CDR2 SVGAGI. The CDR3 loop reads CASRRQGANEAFF. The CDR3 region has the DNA TGTGCCAGCAGAAGACAGGGGGCCAATGAAGCTTTCTTT.

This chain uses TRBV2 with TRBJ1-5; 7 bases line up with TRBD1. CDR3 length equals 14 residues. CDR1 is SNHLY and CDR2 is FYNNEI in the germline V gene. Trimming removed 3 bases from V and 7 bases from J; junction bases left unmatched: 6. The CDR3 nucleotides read TGTGCCAGCAGTGATACAGGGGCACAACAGCCCCAGCATTTT. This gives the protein CASSDTGAQQPQHF.

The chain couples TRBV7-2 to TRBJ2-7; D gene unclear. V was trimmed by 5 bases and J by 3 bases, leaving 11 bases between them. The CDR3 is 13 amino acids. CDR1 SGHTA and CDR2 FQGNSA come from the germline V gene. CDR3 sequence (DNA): TGTGCCAGCAGCCGGGTGAAGAGCTACGAGCAGTACTTC. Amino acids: CASSRVKSYEQYF.

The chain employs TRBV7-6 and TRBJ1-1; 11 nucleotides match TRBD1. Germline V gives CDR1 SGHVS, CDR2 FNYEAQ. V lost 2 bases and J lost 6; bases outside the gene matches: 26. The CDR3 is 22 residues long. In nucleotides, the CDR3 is TGTGCCAGCAGCTTAATACCACTCCTGAAAGGACAGGGGGCCGGCGGGCGCGCTGAAGCTTTCTTT. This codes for CASSLIPLLKGQGAGGRAEAFF. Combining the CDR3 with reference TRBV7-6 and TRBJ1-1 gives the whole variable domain GAGVSQSPRYKVTKRGQDVALRCDPISGHVSLYWYRQALGQGPEFLTYFNYEAQQDKSGLPNDRFSAERPEGSISTLTIQRTEQRDSAMYRCASSLIPLLKGQGAGGRAEAFFGQGTRLTVV.